The 5 T cell receptor beta chains presented below share a single source sample, sequenced in a study of cytomegalovirus exposure and HLA in healthy donors. It was with 60 Vbeta and 13 Jbeta primers that the PCR ran. Profiled with immunoSEQ multiplex PCR; TCRdb holds only in-frame clones, not every one. The sample has approximately 200,000 clones; almost 85% are singletons. The sequenced sample consisted of PBMCs. All receptors derive from a woman between 50 and 59 years old in good health and CMV-seronegative.

The chain couples TRBV15 to TRBJ1-4; D call uncertain. Germline CDR1 and CDR2: LNHNV and YYDKDF (reference sequence). This CDR3 region has 13 residues. V lost 1 base to trimming and J lost 8 bases, with 8 bases between them. CDR3 residues: CATSRAPQEKLFF. The CDR3, as DNA: TGTGCCACCAGCAGAGCTCCCCAGGAAAAACTGTTTTTT.

The chain carries TRBV10-3 and TRBJ2-7; 7 nucleotides match TRBD1. J was trimmed by 0 bases and V by 3 bases; bases with no gene match: 5. CDR1 is ENHRY and CDR2 is SYGVKD in the germline V gene. This CDR3 is built from 15 residues. The CDR3 region has the DNA TGTGCCATCAGTGATAGTAACAGGGGCTCCTACGAGCAGTACTTC. Translation gives CAISDSNRGSYEQYF.

V gene TRBV25-1 combines with J gene TRBJ2-5; D may be TRBD1 (5 bases). V lost 11 bases, J lost 1 base, and 26 bases lay in between. The CDR3 loop spans 17 amino acids. Germline CDR1 is MGHDK and CDR2 is SYGVNS. CDR3 sequence (DNA): TGTGCCGCCAGCAAGGGTCCCCCCAGACAGAGCCAAGAGACCCAGTACTTC. Residues: CAASKGPPRQSQETQYF.

The rearrangement joins TRBV5-1 to TRBJ2-7; 7 bases are shared with TRBD1. The CDR3 has 15 amino acids. Unmatched junction bases numbered 9, after V lost 4 bases and J lost 2 bases. Looked up from germline, CDR1 is SGHRS and CDR2 is YFSETQ. The DNA of the CDR3 is TGCGCCAGCAGCATCGGGACAGCTGGGGCCTACGAGCAGTACTTC. Protein sequence: CASSIGTAGAYEQYF.

This clone was recorded only once. The V gene is TRBV29-1, the J gene TRBJ1-1, with D possibly matching TRBD1 (5 bases). Between the trimmed V and J ends, which lost 3 bases and 2 bases, there was a span of 13 bases. This CDR3 region has 14 residues. Germline lookup yields CDR1 SQVTM and CDR2 ANQGSEA. The CDR3 DNA sequence: TGCAGCGTTGATAACATAGGGGTAAACACTGAAGCTTTCTTT. Translation gives CSVDNIGVNTEAFF.